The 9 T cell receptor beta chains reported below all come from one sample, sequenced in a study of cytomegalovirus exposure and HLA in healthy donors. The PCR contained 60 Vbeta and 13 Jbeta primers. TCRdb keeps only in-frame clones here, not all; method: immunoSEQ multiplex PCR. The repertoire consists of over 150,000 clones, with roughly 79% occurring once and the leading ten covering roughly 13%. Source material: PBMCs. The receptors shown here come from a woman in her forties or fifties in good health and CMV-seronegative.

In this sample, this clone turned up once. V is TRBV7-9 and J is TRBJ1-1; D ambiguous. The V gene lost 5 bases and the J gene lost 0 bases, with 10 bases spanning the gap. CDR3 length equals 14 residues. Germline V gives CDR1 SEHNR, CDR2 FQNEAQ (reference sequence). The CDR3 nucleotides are TGTGCCAGCAGCCGCGGAGAGTTGAACACTGAAGCTTTCTTT. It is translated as CASSRGELNTEAFF. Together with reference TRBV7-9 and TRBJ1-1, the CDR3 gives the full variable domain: DTGVSQNPRHKITKRGQNVTFRCDPISEHNRLYWYRQTLGQGPEFLTYFQNEAQLEKSRLLSDRFSAERPKGSFSTLEIQRTEQGDSAMYLCASSRGELNTEAFFGQGTRLTVV.

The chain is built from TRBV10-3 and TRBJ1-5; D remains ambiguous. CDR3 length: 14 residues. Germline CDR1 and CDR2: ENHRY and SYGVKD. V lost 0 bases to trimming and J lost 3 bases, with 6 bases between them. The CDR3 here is CAISESSVNQPQHF. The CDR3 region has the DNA TGTGCCATCAGTGAGTCTTCAGTCAATCAGCCCCAGCATTTT.

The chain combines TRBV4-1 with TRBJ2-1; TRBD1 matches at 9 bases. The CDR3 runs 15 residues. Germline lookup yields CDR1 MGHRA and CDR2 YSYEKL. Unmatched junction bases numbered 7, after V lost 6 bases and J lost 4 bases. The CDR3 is CASSRQGETYNEQFF. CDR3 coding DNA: TGCGCCAGCAGTCGACAGGGGGAGACGTACAATGAGCAGTTCTTC.

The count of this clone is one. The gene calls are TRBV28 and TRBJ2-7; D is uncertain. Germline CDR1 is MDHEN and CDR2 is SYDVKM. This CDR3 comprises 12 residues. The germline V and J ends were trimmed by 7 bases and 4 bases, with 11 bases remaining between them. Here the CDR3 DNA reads TGTGCCAGCATGGGCGCGCCTTACGAGCAGTACTTC. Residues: CASMGAPYEQYF. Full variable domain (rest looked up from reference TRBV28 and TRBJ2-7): DVKVTQSSRYLVKRTGEKVFLECVQDMDHENMFWYRQDPGLGLRLIYFSYDVKMKEKGDIPEGYSVSREKKERFSLILESASTNQTSMYLCASMGAPYEQYFGPGTRLTVT.

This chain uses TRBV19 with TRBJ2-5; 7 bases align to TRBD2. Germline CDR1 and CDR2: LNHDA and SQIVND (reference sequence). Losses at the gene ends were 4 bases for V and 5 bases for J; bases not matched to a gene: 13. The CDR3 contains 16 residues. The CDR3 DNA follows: TGTGCCAGTAGTAGTATCTTCAGGACTAGTCATGAGACCCAGTACTTC. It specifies CASSSIFRTSHETQYF.

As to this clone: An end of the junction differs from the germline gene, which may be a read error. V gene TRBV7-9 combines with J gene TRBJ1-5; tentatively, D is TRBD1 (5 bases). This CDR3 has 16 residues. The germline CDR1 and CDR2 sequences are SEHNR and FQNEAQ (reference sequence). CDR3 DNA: TGTTCCAGCAGCCCAGGCGGCGGGGCGCAAGTACAGCCCCAGCATTTT. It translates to CSSSPGGGAQVQPQHF. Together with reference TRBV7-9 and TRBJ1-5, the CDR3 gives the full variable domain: DTGVSQNPRHKITKRGQNVTFRCDPISEHNRLYWYRQTLGQGPEFLTYFQNEAQLEKSRLLSDRFSAERPKGSFSTLEIQRTEQGDSAMYLCSSSPGGGAQVQPQHFGDGTRLSIL.

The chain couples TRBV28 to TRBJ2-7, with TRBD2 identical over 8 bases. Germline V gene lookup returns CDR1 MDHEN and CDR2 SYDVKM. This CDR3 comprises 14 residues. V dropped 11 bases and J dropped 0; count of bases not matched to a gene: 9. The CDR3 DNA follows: TGTGCCTCCGGGGAACTAGCGGTCTCCTACGAGCAGTACTTC. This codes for CASGELAVSYEQYF.

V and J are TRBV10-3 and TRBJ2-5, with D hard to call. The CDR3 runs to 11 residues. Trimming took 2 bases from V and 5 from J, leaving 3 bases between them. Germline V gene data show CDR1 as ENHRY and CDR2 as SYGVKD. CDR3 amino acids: CAISEQETQYF. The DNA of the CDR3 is TGTGCCATCAGTGAGCAGGAGACCCAGTACTTC.

The CDR3 sequence: CASSPFGTANEKLFF. Here the CDR3 DNA reads TGCGCCAGCAGCCCGTTCGGGACAGCTAATGAAAAACTGTTTTTT. The chain has TRBV4-1 and TRBJ1-4, with 7 bases identical to TRBD1. CDR1 MGHRA and CDR2 YSYEKL come from the germline V gene. The CDR3 consists of 15 residues. V lost 4 bases to trimming and J lost 3 bases; unmatched junction nucleotides: 5.